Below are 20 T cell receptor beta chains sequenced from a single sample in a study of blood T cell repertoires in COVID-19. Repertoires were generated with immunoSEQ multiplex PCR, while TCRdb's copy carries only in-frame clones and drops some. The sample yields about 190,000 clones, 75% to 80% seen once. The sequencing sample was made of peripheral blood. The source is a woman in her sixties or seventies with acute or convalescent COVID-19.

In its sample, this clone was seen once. Here the CDR3 reads CASSTPGQGHEKLFF. The CDR3 bases are TGCGCCAGCAGCACACCGGGACAGGGTCATGAAAAACTGTTTTTT. This rearrangement joins TRBV5-1 to TRBJ1-4; 9 bases agree with TRBD1. CDR1 SGHRS and CDR2 YFSETQ come from the germline V gene. The CDR3 is made up of 15 amino acids. J was trimmed by 6 bases and V by 4 bases; bases with no gene match: 7.

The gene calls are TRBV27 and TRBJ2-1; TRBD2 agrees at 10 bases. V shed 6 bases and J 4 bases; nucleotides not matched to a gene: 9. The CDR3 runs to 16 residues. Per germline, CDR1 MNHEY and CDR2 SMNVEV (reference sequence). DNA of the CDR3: TGTGCCAGCAGCCTAAGCGGGAGGGGGTTTTACAATGAGCAGTTCTTC. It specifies CASSLSGRGFYNEQFF.

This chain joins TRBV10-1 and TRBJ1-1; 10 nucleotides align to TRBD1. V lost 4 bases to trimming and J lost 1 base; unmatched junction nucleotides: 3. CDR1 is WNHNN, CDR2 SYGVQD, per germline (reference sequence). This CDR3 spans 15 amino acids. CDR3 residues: CASSVGTGANTEAFF. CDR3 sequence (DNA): TGCGCCAGCAGTGTGGGGACAGGGGCGAACACTGAAGCTTTCTTT.

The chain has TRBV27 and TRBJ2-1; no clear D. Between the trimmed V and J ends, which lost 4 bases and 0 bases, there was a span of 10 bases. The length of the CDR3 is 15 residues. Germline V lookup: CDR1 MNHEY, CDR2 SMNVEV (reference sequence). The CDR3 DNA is TGTGCCAGCAGTTCTACCTCGGGCTCCTACAATGAGCAGTTCTTC. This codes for CASSSTSGSYNEQFF.

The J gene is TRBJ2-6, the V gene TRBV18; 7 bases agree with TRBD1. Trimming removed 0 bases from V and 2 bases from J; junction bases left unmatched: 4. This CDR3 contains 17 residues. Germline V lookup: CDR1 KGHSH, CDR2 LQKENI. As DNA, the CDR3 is TGTGCCAGCTCACCACCCGGGACAGTAGCTGGGGCCAACGTCCTGACTTTC. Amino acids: CASSPPGTVAGANVLTF.

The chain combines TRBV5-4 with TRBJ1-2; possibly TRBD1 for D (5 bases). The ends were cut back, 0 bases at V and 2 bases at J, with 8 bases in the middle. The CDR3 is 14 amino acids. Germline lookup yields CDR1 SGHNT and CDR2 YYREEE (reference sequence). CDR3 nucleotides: TGTGCCAGCAGCTTGGCAGGGCAGAACTATGGCTACACCTTC. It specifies CASSLAGQNYGYTF.

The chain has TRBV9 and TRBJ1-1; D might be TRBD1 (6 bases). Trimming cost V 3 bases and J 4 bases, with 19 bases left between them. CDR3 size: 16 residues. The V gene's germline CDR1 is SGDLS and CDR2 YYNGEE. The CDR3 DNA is TGTGCCAGCAGCGGTGGGGGCGGCAGGGGAATCACTGAAGCTTTCTTT. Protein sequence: CASSGGGGRGITEAFF. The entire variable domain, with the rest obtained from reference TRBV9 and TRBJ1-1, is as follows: DSGVTQTPKHLITATGQRVTLRCSPRSGDLSVYWYQQSLDQGLQFLIQYYNGEERAKGNILERFSAQQFPDLHSELNLSSLELGDSALYFCASSGGGGRGITEAFFGQGTRLTVV.

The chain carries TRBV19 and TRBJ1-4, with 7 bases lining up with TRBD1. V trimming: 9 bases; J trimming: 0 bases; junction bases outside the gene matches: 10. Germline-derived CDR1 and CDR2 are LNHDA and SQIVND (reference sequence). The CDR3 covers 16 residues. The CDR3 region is CASTGVGGPTNEKLFF. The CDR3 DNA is TGTGCCAGCACAGGGGTCGGGGGCCCAACTAATGAAAAACTGTTTTTT.

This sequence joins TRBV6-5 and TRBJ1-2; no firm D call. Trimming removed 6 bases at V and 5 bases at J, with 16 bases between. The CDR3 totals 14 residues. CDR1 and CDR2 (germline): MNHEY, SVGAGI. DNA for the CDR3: TGTGCCAGCAGGGACCGGGGAAATTGGTATGGCTACACCTTC. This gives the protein CASRDRGNWYGYTF.

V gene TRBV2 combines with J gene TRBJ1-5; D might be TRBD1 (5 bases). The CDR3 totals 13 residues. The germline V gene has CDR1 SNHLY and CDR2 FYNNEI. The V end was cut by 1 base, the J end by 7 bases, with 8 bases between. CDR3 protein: CASSEGGVQPQHF. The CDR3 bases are TGTGCCAGCAGTGAAGGGGGGGTACAGCCCCAGCATTTT.

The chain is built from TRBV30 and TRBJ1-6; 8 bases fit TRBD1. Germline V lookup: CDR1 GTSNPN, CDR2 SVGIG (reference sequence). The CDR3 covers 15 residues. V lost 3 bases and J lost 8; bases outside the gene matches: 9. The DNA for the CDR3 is TGTGCCTGGAGCGGAGGACAGGGAAGACATTCACCCCTCCACTTT. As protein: CAWSGGQGRHSPLHF.

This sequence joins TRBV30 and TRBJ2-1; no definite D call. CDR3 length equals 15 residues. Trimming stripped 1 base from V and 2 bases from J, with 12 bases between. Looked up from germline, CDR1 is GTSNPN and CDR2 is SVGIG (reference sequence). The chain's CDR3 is CAWSGGPTTYNEQFF. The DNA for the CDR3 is TGTGCCTGGAGTGGCGGTCCTACAACCTACAATGAGCAGTTCTTC.

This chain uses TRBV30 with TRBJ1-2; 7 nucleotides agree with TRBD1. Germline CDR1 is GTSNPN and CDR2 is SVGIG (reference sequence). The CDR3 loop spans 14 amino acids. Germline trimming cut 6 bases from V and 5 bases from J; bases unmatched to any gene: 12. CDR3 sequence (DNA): TGTGCCTGCGGTAGAACCGGGACAGCGTATGGCTACACCTTC. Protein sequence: CACGRTGTAYGYTF.

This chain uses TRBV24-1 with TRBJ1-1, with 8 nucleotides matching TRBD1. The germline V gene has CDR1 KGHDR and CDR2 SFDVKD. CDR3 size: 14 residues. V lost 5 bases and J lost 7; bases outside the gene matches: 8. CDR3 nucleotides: TGTGCCACCAGTGCTTCGGACAGGGCCGGTGAAGCTTTCTTT. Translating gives CATSASDRAGEAFF.

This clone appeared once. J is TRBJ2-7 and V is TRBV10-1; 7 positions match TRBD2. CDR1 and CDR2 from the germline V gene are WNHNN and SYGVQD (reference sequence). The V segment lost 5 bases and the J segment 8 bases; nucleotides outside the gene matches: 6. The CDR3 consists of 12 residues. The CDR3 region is CASSTSSGQQYF. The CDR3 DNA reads TGCGCCAGCAGTACGTCTAGCGGACAGCAGTACTTC.

The CDR3 DNA is TGTGCCAGCAGCTGGGGCCCGGGGTCCGGGAGTGAAAAACTGTTTTTT. It yields the protein CASSWGPGSGSEKLFF. This sequence joins TRBV5-4 and TRBJ1-4; possible D gene TRBD1, 5 bases. This CDR3 has 16 amino acids. V lost 3 bases and J 7 bases, leaving 19 bases between the germline ends. Germline V lookup: CDR1 SGHNT, CDR2 YYREEE (reference sequence).

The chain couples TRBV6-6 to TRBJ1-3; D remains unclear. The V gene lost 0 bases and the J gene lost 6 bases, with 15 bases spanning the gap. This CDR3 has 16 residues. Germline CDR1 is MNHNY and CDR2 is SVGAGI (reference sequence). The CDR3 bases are TGTGCCAGCAGTTACTCGGCCCGGGGATTGAAAAACACCATATATTTT. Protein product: CASSYSARGLKNTIYF.

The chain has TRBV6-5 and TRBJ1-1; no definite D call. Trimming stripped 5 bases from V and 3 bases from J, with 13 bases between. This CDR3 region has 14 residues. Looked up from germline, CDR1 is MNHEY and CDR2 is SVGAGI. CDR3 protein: CASSLRAGDTEAFF. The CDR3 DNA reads TGTGCCAGCAGTCTGAGAGCCGGGGACACTGAAGCTTTCTTT.

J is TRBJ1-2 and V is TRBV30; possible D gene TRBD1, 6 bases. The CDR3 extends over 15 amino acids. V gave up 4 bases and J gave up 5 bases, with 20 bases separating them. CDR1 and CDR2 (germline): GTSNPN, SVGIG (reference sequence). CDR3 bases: TGTGCCTGGACCCTCGTCCGGGACAACGTTTATGGCTACACCTTC. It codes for CAWTLVRDNVYGYTF.

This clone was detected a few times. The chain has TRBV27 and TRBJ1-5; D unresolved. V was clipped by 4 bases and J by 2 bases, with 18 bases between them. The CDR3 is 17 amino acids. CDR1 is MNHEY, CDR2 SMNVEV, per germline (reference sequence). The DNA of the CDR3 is TGTGCCAGCAGTTCGTGGGTCCTCGGGAGCGGCAATCAGCCCCAGCATTTT. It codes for CASSSWVLGSGNQPQHF.